The clone carrying this T cell receptor (beta chain) was seen many times. What it recognizes is unknown. Trimming took 11 bases from V and 5 from J; bases not matched to a gene: 6. Germline loops: CDR1 ENHRY, CDR2 SYGVKD. This CDR3 is built from 11 residues. RNA transcripts served as template for amplifying TCR beta CDR3 sequences. HTBI-primed first-round RT-PCR preceded second-round multiplex PCR. Using its own MiXCR run on the multiplex PCR reads, TCRdb lists one record per CDR3 protein. The sample gives just over 400,000 distinct CDR3 sequences, under 25% of which show up once; around 3% is in the top ten. Physicians reached a diagnosis by relying on clinical symptoms, serum thyroxine, TRAb, thyroid ultrasound and orbital computed tomography. This sample stems from a study of Graves' ophthalmopathy and Graves' hyperthyroidism. Findings and caveats of the study: Prediction of ophthalmopathy progression reached about 65% sensitivity and about 72% specificity. Using 13 signatures, a model distinguished ophthalmopathy from stable hyperthyroidism, reaching 87.88% sensitivity and 81.08% specificity. Thyroid clonotypes that were expanded above 0.001 frequency mostly also appeared in blood.

What was sequenced was peripheral blood. The genes are TRBV10-3 and TRBJ2-7, with 7 bases lining up with TRBD2. The clonotype originates from a woman between 18 and 29 years old with stable Graves' hyperthyroidism. The CDR3 is CAAGGSHEQYF. For the CDR3, the DNA is TGTGCCGCGGGCGGGAGCCACGAGCAGTACTTC.